These 25 T cell receptor beta chains were sequenced from one sample in a study of beta chain features in type 1 diabetes. Expressed TCRB transcripts got sequenced, as all isolated RNA was reverse transcribed. This table comes from immunoSEQ multiplex PCR, and its TCRdb copy is limited to in-frame clones, with some not included. The table lists about 290,000 clones, 8% of them singletons. Sequencing used central memory CD4+ T cells from blood. The receptors here all came from a woman under 30 in good health.

The table lists this clone with a few counts. The chain uses TRBV4-3 and TRBJ2-1; unclear D gene. CDR1 is LGHNA, CDR2 YSLEER, per germline. There are 13 residues in the CDR3. V lost 1 base to trimming and J lost 5 bases, with 6 bases between them. The CDR3 DNA reads TGCGCCAGCAGCCAAGCTTTTGACAATGAGCAGTTCTTC. It codes for CASSQAFDNEQFF.

The genes are TRBV18 and TRBJ1-4; D is unresolved. Deletions cut 4 bases from V and 4 bases from J, with 7 bases between. The germline V gene has CDR1 KGHSH and CDR2 LQKENI. The CDR3 loop spans 13 amino acids. CDR3 loop: CASSRDGNEKLFF. DNA for the CDR3: TGTGCCAGCTCACGTGACGGTAATGAAAAACTGTTTTTT.

V gene TRBV18 combines with J gene TRBJ2-5; D is possibly TRBD1 (6 bases). The V end lost 4 bases, the J end lost 4 bases, and 10 bases lay between the germline ends. The germline V gene has CDR1 KGHSH and CDR2 LQKENI. The CDR3 runs 13 residues. CDR3 loop: CASSLGQLETQYF. The CDR3 nucleotides read TGTGCCAGCTCACTTGGACAGTTAGAGACCCAGTACTTC.

This clone came up a few times. The rearrangement links TRBV5-1 to TRBJ2-1; no definite D call. V lost 0 bases, J lost 0 bases, and 7 bases lay in between. CDR3 length: 15 residues. The germline gives CDR1 SGHRS, CDR2 YFSETQ. This chain's CDR3 is CASSLGPSSYNEQFF. The CDR3 nucleotides are TGCGCCAGCAGCTTGGGTCCGAGCTCCTACAATGAGCAGTTCTTC.

This sequence joins TRBV4-3 and TRBJ2-7; D is possibly TRBD1 (6 bases). Germline CDR1 and CDR2: LGHNA and YSLEER. The V gene lost 0 bases and the J gene lost 2 bases, with 11 bases spanning the gap. CDR3 size: 15 residues. The CDR3 region is CASSQDPQGPYEQYF. The CDR3 DNA sequence: TGCGCCAGCAGCCAAGATCCGCAGGGGCCCTACGAGCAGTACTTC.

The sample holds a few counts of this clone. The gene calls are TRBV7-9 and TRBJ1-1; unclear D gene. Looked up from germline, CDR1 is SEHNR and CDR2 is FQNEAQ (reference sequence). The CDR3 is 14 residues long. V lost 3 bases to trimming and J lost 1 base, with 9 bases between them. DNA for the CDR3: TGTGCCAGCAGCTTGGGCGGTGAGAACACTGAAGCTTTCTTT. This gives the protein CASSLGGENTEAFF.

The CDR3 DNA is TGTGCCAGCAGCTTACAGGGCGGGACAGGGAGGGCAGATACGCAGTATTTT. It codes for CASSLQGGTGRADTQYF. V and J are TRBV7-2 and TRBJ2-3; 9 positions match TRBD1. The germline V gene encodes CDR1 SGHTA and CDR2 FQGNSA. There are 17 residues in the CDR3. Unmatched junction bases numbered 10, after V lost 2 bases and J lost 4 bases.

This clone has ten or more counts. The chain uses TRBV19 and TRBJ1-5; possible D gene TRBD1, 6 bases. The CDR3 consists of 14 residues. Between the trimmed V and J ends, which lost 2 bases and 6 bases, there was a span of 11 bases. Germline CDR1 reads LNHDA; CDR2 reads SQIVND (reference sequence). CDR3 sequence (DNA): TGTGCCAGTAGTATACCAACAGGGATTCAGCCCCAGCATTTT. Its protein product is CASSIPTGIQPQHF.

This clone was observed a few times. The V gene is TRBV11-2, the J gene TRBJ2-1; tentatively, D is TRBD2 (6 bases). This CDR3 has 14 amino acids. V lost 0 bases and J 8 bases, leaving 11 bases between the germline ends. The germline V gene has CDR1 SGHAT and CDR2 FQNNGV. The CDR3 loop reads CASSLDWGGYEQFF. The CDR3 coding sequence is TGTGCCAGCAGCTTAGATTGGGGAGGCTATGAGCAGTTCTTC.

The sample holds many counts of this clone. This chain joins TRBV7-3 and TRBJ2-7, with a tentative D call TRBD2 (6 bases). CDR3 length equals 15 residues. V lost 5 bases and J 2 bases, leaving 16 bases between the germline ends. Germline assignment: CDR1 SGHTA and CDR2 FQGTGA. In nucleotides, the CDR3 is TGTGCCAGCAGCCTCCAACCATCGGGGGCCTACGAGCAGTACTTC. Translated, it gives CASSLQPSGAYEQYF. Based on the CDR3 plus reference TRBV7-3 and TRBJ2-7, the full variable domain is GAGVSQTPSNKVTEKGKYVELRCDPISGHTALYWYRQSLGQGPEFLIYFQGTGAADDSGLPNDRFFAVRPEGSVSTLKIQRTERGDSAVYLCASSLQPSGAYEQYFGPGTRLTVT.

This clone was observed a handful of times. The chain employs TRBV18 and TRBJ1-6, with 9 positions matching TRBD1. Germline V gives CDR1 KGHSH, CDR2 LQKENI. Trimming cost V 5 bases and J 8 bases; bases outside gene matches: 4. CDR3 length: 14 residues. The chain's CDR3 is CASSETGGHSPLHF. DNA of the CDR3: TGTGCCAGCTCAGAAACAGGGGGCCATTCACCCCTCCACTTT.

This clone was seen ten or more times. The V gene is TRBV11-2, the J gene TRBJ2-5; TRBD2 is a possible D gene (6 bases). Germline lookup yields CDR1 SGHAT and CDR2 FQNNGV. The CDR3 runs 14 residues. V shed 5 bases and J shed 5 bases, with 15 bases lying between them. CDR3 protein: CASSPHRGWETQYF. The CDR3, as DNA: TGTGCCAGCAGCCCCCACCGGGGGTGGGAGACCCAGTACTTC.

The gene calls are TRBV18 and TRBJ2-3; 8 positions agree with TRBD1. V trimming: 1 base; J trimming: 5 bases; junction bases outside the gene matches: 2. This CDR3 is built from 14 residues. Germline loops: CDR1 KGHSH, CDR2 LQKENI. CDR3 nucleotide sequence: TGTGCCAGCTCACCACTGGGGACAGGAGATACGCAGTATTTT. Protein sequence: CASSPLGTGDTQYF.

There are a few counts of this clone. This chain links TRBV7-3 with TRBJ1-6; D not certain. The V end was cut by 5 bases, the J end by 6 bases, with 14 bases between. Looked up from germline, CDR1 is SGHTA and CDR2 is FQGTGA. The CDR3 covers 15 residues. CDR3 in amino acids: CASSLLGLTNSPLHF. CDR3 sequence (DNA): TGTGCCAGCAGCCTATTGGGGTTGACTAATTCACCCCTCCACTTT. Based on the CDR3 plus reference TRBV7-3 and TRBJ1-6, the full variable domain is GAGVSQTPSNKVTEKGKYVELRCDPISGHTALYWYRQSLGQGPEFLIYFQGTGAADDSGLPNDRFFAVRPEGSVSTLKIQRTERGDSAVYLCASSLLGLTNSPLHFGNGTRLTVT.

This clone occurred many times. The rearrangement joins TRBV2 to TRBJ2-1; 9 bases align to TRBD2. CDR1 SNHLY and CDR2 FYNNEI come from the germline V gene. With 4 bases clipped from V and 8 bases from J, the junction kept 6 bases outside the gene matches. This CDR3 comprises 14 residues. The CDR3 loop is CASSVLAGWYEQFF. Here the CDR3 DNA reads TGTGCCAGCAGTGTTCTAGCGGGGTGGTATGAGCAGTTCTTC.

This clone came up a few times. V usage is TRBV7-9 and J usage is TRBJ2-5; 8 bases agree with TRBD2. Trimming took 0 bases from V and 3 from J; bases not matched to a gene: 6. Germline CDR1 reads SEHNR; CDR2 reads FQNEAQ (reference sequence). The CDR3 spans 16 residues. The CDR3 loop is CASSLAAGGREETQYF. DNA for the CDR3: TGTGCCAGCAGCTTAGCGGCGGGGGGCAGGGAAGAGACCCAGTACTTC.

This CDR3 reads CASIFLGQETQYF. The CDR3 coding sequence is TGTGCCAGCATCTTCCTGGGCCAAGAGACCCAGTACTTC. V gene TRBV6-5 combines with J gene TRBJ2-5; D remains ambiguous. Trimming removed 7 bases from V and 1 base from J, with 10 bases in between. This CDR3 comprises 13 residues. Germline V lookup: CDR1 MNHEY, CDR2 SVGAGI.

This rearrangement joins TRBV7-9 to TRBJ2-3; 8 bases map to TRBD2. The germline gives CDR1 SEHNR, CDR2 FQNEAQ (reference sequence). V was clipped by 5 bases and J by 1 base; unmatched bases: 8. This CDR3 comprises 16 residues. For the CDR3, the DNA is TGTGCCAGCAGCGCAAGAGCGGGAGCGGGCACAGATACGCAGTATTTT. This codes for CASSARAGAGTDTQYF.

This clone came up a few times. The chain is built from TRBV5-1 and TRBJ1-2; D perhaps matches TRBD1 (5 bases). Trimming left V 0 bases short and J 7 bases short, with 16 bases between. Germline V gives CDR1 SGHRS, CDR2 YFSETQ. This CDR3 spans 15 amino acids. DNA of the CDR3: TGCGCCAGCAGCTTGGAAAGGCAGGGAGGTGGTGGCTACACCTTC. Protein: CASSLERQGGGGYTF.

V is TRBV15 and J is TRBJ1-1, with D unresolved. Per germline, CDR1 LNHNV and CDR2 YYDKDF (reference sequence). V shed 1 base and J shed 1 base, with 7 bases lying between them. The CDR3 is 14 residues long. The CDR3 coding sequence is TGTGCCACCAGCAGAGTTTCGTGGAACACTGAAGCTTTCTTT. Protein product: CATSRVSWNTEAFF.

The chain recombines TRBV19 with TRBJ2-3, with 9 bases matching TRBD2. This CDR3 is built from 15 residues. The junction had 10 bases not matched to a gene; V was cut back by 6 bases and J by 6 bases. Germline loops: CDR1 LNHDA, CDR2 SQIVND (reference sequence). The CDR3 DNA follows: TGTGCCAGTAGGAATAGCGGGAGTAATATGGATACGCAGTATTTT. Its translation is CASRNSGSNMDTQYF.

This chain links TRBV30 with TRBJ1-1, with TRBD1 identical over 9 bases. The CDR3 spans 16 residues. CDR1 and CDR2 (germline): GTSNPN, SVGIG (reference sequence). Trimming took 3 bases from V and 4 from J; bases not matched to a gene: 12. The CDR3 sequence is CAWRGTGKSWSTEAFF. The DNA of the CDR3 is TGTGCCTGGAGGGGGACAGGGAAATCTTGGAGCACTGAAGCTTTCTTT.

The V call is TRBV11-2, the J call TRBJ1-4; D is unresolved. Germline CDR1 reads SGHAT; CDR2 reads FQNNGV. CDR3 length: 15 amino acids. The V gene lost 5 bases and the J gene lost 10 bases, with 20 bases spanning the gap. DNA of the CDR3: TGTGCCAGCAGCCCGACGGCACAGTTTTTGGGAAAACTGTTTTTT. As protein: CASSPTAQFLGKLFF.

This clone was seen at least ten times. The J gene is TRBJ2-7, the V gene TRBV5-1; D is unresolved. The CDR3 covers 13 residues. The germline gives CDR1 SGHRS, CDR2 YFSETQ. The V and J ends lost 6 bases and 3 bases respectively, with 13 bases between them. CDR3 in DNA: TGCGCCAGCACCCCAGGAACGGACTACGAGCAGTACTTC. Translated, it gives CASTPGTDYEQYF.

This clone was picked up a small number of times. The chain carries TRBV7-3 and TRBJ2-5, with a tentative D call TRBD2 (5 bases). The CDR3 covers 14 residues. CDR1 and CDR2 from the germline V gene are SGHTA and FQGTGA. V was pared by 5 bases and J by 2 bases, with 12 bases between. CDR3 region: CASSPGVYQETQYF. CDR3 in DNA: TGTGCCAGCAGCCCCGGGGTCTATCAAGAGACCCAGTACTTC.